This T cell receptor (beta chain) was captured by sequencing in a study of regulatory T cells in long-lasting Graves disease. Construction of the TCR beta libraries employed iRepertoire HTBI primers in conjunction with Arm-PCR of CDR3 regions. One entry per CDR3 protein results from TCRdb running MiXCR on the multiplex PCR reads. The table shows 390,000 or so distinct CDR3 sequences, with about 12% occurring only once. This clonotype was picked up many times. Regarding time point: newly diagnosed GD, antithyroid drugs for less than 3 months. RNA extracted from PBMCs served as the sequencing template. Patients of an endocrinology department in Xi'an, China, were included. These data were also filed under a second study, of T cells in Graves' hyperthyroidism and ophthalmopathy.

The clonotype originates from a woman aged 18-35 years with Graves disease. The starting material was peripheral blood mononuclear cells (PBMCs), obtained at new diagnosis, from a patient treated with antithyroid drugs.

In nucleotides, the CDR3 is TGTGCCAGCAGCTCGTACCCCAGCTCCTACAATGAGCAGTTCTTC. Translation gives CASSSYPSSYNEQFF. The chain links TRBV7-3 to TRBJ2-1; D remains unclear. V was cut by 4 bases and J by 0 bases, with 10 bases left in between. The V gene's germline CDR1 is SGHTA and CDR2 FQGTGA. The CDR3 has 15 amino acids.